Presented here are 14 T cell receptor beta chains from one specimen sequenced in a study of vaccination and CD4 T cells after COVID-19. This sample's treatment: roughly nine-day PBMC culture with coronavirus spike peptide pools or control peptides (ViraFEST assay). With the Oncomine TCR Beta short-read assay, DNA from cultured CD4+ T cells was sequenced. TCRdb re-analysed the PCR reads in MiXCR, keeping a single row per CDR3 protein. The data hold approximately 26,000 distinct CDR3 sequences, with 50% to 75% observed a single time. The antigens of these receptors remain unknown. The sample was CD4+ T cells from blood, cultured in vitro. The receptors originated from a human donor who had recovered from COVID-19.

The gene calls are TRBV7-2 and TRBJ1-5, with 9 bases lining up with TRBD1. The CDR3 runs to 14 residues. V gave up 5 bases and J gave up 6 bases; unmatched junction bases: 5. Germline V gives CDR1 SGHTA, CDR2 FQGNSA. Here the CDR3 DNA reads TGTGCCAGCAGCCCTGGGACAGGGCGTCAGCCCCAGCATTTT. Amino acid sequence: CASSPGTGRQPQHF.

Only a few counts were recorded for this clonotype. This sequence joins TRBV7-2 and TRBJ1-2; D perhaps matches TRBD1 (6 bases). Germline V gene data show CDR1 as SGHTA and CDR2 as FQGNSA. Deletions cut 5 bases from V and 6 bases from J, with 16 bases between. The CDR3 is made up of 14 amino acids. This CDR3 reads CASSRRYRENGYTF. The CDR3 nucleotides read TGTGCCAGCAGCCGGAGATACAGGGAAAATGGCTACACCTTC.

The table lists this clonotype with a count of one. The V gene is TRBV7-2, the J gene TRBJ2-1, with 7 nucleotides matching TRBD2. CDR1 SGHTA and CDR2 FQGNSA come from the germline V gene. The length of the CDR3 is 17 residues. V shed 5 bases and J 1 base; nucleotides not matched to a gene: 11. CDR3 nucleotide sequence: TGTGCCAGCAGCCGCCGGGGAGCGGGACGGTCCTACAATGAGCAGTTCTTC. This gives the protein CASSRRGAGRSYNEQFF.

This clonotype has more than one count but fewer than ten. The gene calls are TRBV20-1 and TRBJ1-2; TRBD1 matches 12 bases. V was pared by 2 bases and J by 7 bases, with 8 bases of the junction left unmatched. CDR1 is DFQATT, CDR2 SNEGSKA, per germline (reference sequence). The CDR3 contains 15 residues. The CDR3 here is CSARRSGTGGVGYTF. CDR3 nucleotides: TGCAGTGCTAGACGCTCCGGGACAGGGGGCGTTGGCTACACCTTC.

The V gene is TRBV19, the J gene TRBJ2-3; D might be TRBD1 or TRBD2, each matching 5 bases. V lost 5 bases, J lost 4 bases, and 22 bases lay in between. Germline assignment: CDR1 LNHDA and CDR2 SQIVND (reference sequence). The length of the CDR3 is 17 residues. The CDR3 coding sequence is TGTGCCAGTAGTTCGGGGCCGGGCGCAGCCGGGGCAGATACGCAGTATTTT. Amino acid sequence: CASSSGPGAAGADTQYF.

The chain uses TRBV5-6 and TRBJ1-5; 11 bases agree with TRBD1. The CDR3 spans 14 residues. V lost 4 bases to trimming and J lost 7 bases; unmatched junction nucleotides: 4. Germline CDR1 SGHDT, CDR2 YYEEEE. This chain's CDR3 is CASSRTGGMQPQHF. The CDR3 region has the DNA TGTGCCAGCAGCCGGACAGGGGGCATGCAGCCCCAGCATTTT.

This clonotype was seen a few times. This rearrangement joins TRBV6-2 or TRBV6-3 to TRBJ2-5; the D gene is possibly TRBD1 (5 bases). The CDR3 runs to 17 residues. Trimming took 2 bases from V and 1 from J, leaving 17 bases between them. The V gene's germline CDR1 is MNHEY and CDR2 SVGEGT. The CDR3 sequence: CASSYRQGRGPQETQYF. As DNA, the CDR3 is TGTGCCAGCAGTTACCGCCAAGGAAGGGGTCCCCAAGAGACCCAGTACTTC.

This sequence joins TRBV25-1 and TRBJ1-2; unclear D gene. Germline assignment: CDR1 MGHDK and CDR2 SYGVNS. This CDR3 has 15 residues. V lost 1 base, J lost 7 bases, and 16 bases lay in between. This chain's CDR3 is CASSEFKDAPTGYTF. In DNA, the CDR3 is TGTGCCAGCAGTGAATTCAAGGATGCCCCTACTGGCTACACCTTC.

The V and J genes are TRBV24-1 and TRBJ1-1, with 8 bases aligning to TRBD1. V was pared by 9 bases and J by 3 bases, with 2 bases of the junction left unmatched. The length of the CDR3 is 12 residues. The germline CDR1 and CDR2 sequences are KGHDR and SFDVKD. The CDR3 loop reads CATGQGDTEAFF. The CDR3 nucleotides are TGTGCCACCGGACAGGGTGACACTGAAGCTTTCTTT.

The V and J genes are TRBV20-1 and TRBJ2-3; weak D call: TRBD1 (5 bases). Germline V CDR1 and CDR2: DFQATT, SNEGSKA (reference sequence). The CDR3 has 15 residues. The V gene lost 0 bases and the J gene lost 0 bases, with 10 bases spanning the gap. Here the CDR3 reads CSARDLRQSTDTQYF. Written as DNA, the CDR3 is TGCAGTGCTAGAGACCTTCGACAGAGCACAGATACGCAGTATTTT.

This clonotype was counted a few times. The rearrangement links TRBV20-1 to TRBJ1-1; 8 positions agree with TRBD1. There are 15 residues in the CDR3. Germline trimming cut 0 bases from V and 5 bases from J; bases unmatched to any gene: 8. CDR1 and CDR2 (germline): DFQATT, SNEGSKA (reference sequence). CDR3 coding DNA: TGCAGTGCTAGAGATCGGGGCAGGGGGCGGACTGAAGCTTTCTTT. Translated: CSARDRGRGRTEAFF.

The chain combines TRBV14 with TRBJ2-4; D perhaps matches TRBD1 (6 bases). Trimming removed 2 bases from V and 7 bases from J, with 6 bases in between. The CDR3 has 12 residues. Germline V gene lookup returns CDR1 SGHDN and CDR2 FVKESK. The CDR3 spells CASSQQGNIQYF. CDR3 DNA sequence: TGTGCCAGCAGCCAACAGGGGAACATTCAGTACTTC.

This clonotype has just a few counts. The J gene is TRBJ1-1, the V gene TRBV6-1; tentatively, D is TRBD1 (5 bases). Germline V gene data show CDR1 as MNHNS and CDR2 as SASEGT. V was clipped by 6 bases and J by 1 base, with 15 bases between them. This CDR3 has 15 residues. The CDR3 is CASRPGGRENTEAFF. The CDR3 nucleotides read TGTGCCAGCAGGCCGGGGGGTAGGGAGAACACTGAAGCTTTCTTT.

This clonotype showed up just a few times. The CDR3 loop reads CASSTQGSIYNEQFF. The CDR3 DNA reads TGTGCCAGCAGCACACAGGGGTCGATATACAATGAGCAGTTCTTC. The gene calls are TRBV7-3 and TRBJ2-1; 7 bases are shared with TRBD1. V was clipped by 5 bases and J by 4 bases; unmatched bases: 8. The germline gives CDR1 SGHTA, CDR2 FQGTGA. The CDR3 runs to 15 residues.